This TCR beta chain was sequenced for a study of cytomegalovirus exposure and HLA in healthy donors. General study findings and limits: In vitro, a few CMV-associated chains proved specific for CMV antigens. In a later analysis, first-cohort TCR clusters were found to tend to co-occur in the approximately 120 validation repertoires.

Trimming removed 3 bases at V and 3 bases at J, with 10 bases between. The CDR3 covers 14 residues. Germline CDR1 SGDLS, CDR2 YYNGEE. Concerning this clone itself: Its matching antigen is unknown.

Measured with immunoSEQ multiplex PCR; TCRdb has only the in-frame clones, and not every one. The sample lists 240,000 or so clones; more than 75% were seen once. The clonotype comes from a woman aged 30 to 39 in good health and CMV-seropositive. The sequenced sample was PBMCs. This chain uses TRBV9 with TRBJ1-5; the D is unclear. CDR3 DNA: TGTGCCAGCAGCGGTCGGTCCGACAATCAGCCCCAGCATTTT. Amino acid sequence: CASSGRSDNQPQHF. Full variable domain (outside the CDR3, taken from reference TRBV9 and TRBJ1-5): DSGVTQTPKHLITATGQRVTLRCSPRSGDLSVYWYQQSLDQGLQFLIQYYNGEERAKGNILERFSAQQFPDLHSELNLSSLELGDSALYFCASSGRSDNQPQHFGDGTRLSIL.